Below, 20 T cell receptor beta chains from the same sample are listed, as sequenced in a study of technical replicates of blood from a handful of donors. Some clones are missing from TCRdb's copy, which holds only in-frame ones; the method was immunoSEQ multiplex PCR. The table records 81,000 or so clones, about 96% of them present only once. What was sequenced was T cells isolated from PBMCs. These receptors all come from a human donor in good health.

The table lists this clone with a count of one. The rearrangement links TRBV10-1 to TRBJ2-5; no firm D call. Trimming removed 5 bases at V and 3 bases at J, with 4 bases between. Germline CDR1 WNHNN, CDR2 SYGVQD (reference sequence). CDR3 length: 11 amino acids. The CDR3, as DNA: TGCGCCAGCAGTATTAAAGAGACCCAGTACTTC. The encoded protein is CASSIKETQYF.

The V gene is TRBV9, the J gene TRBJ2-1; 7 bases fit TRBD2. Germline V gene sequence: CDR1 SGDLS, CDR2 YYNGEE. V was pared by 2 bases and J by 2 bases, with 4 bases of the junction left unmatched. This CDR3 region has 15 residues. The CDR3 bases are TGTGCCAGCAGCGTCGGGGGGTCGACCTACAATGAGCAGTTCTTC. Amino acid sequence: CASSVGGSTYNEQFF.

As regards this clone: At one end, the junction sequence differs from germline, possibly due to a read error. The CDR3 spells CASSLGTVVF. The CDR3 DNA reads TGTGCCAGCAGCTTGGGGACAGTTGTCTTC. V and J are TRBV5-8 and TRBJ2-7; possibly TRBD1 for D (6 bases). CDR1 SGHTS and CDR2 YDEGEE come from the germline V gene. The CDR3 contains 10 residues.

The rearrangement links TRBV11-3 to TRBJ2-7, with 7 bases fitting TRBD1. The CDR3 sequence is 15 residues long. CDR1 is SGHNT, CDR2 YENEEA, per germline. Unmatched junction bases numbered 12, after V lost 6 bases and J lost 4 bases. The CDR3 loop reads CASSTTAGGAYEQYF. As DNA, the CDR3 is TGTGCCAGCAGTACCACCGCAGGGGGAGCGTACGAGCAGTACTTC.

The chain combines TRBV28 with TRBJ2-7; 8 bases are a match to TRBD2. After removal of 4 bases from V and 2 bases from J, the junction contained 4 bases not matched to a gene. This CDR3 region has 14 residues. The V gene's germline CDR1 is MDHEN and CDR2 SYDVKM. CDR3 loop: CASSSGTRPYEQYF. CDR3 in DNA: TGTGCCAGCAGTTCCGGGACTAGACCCTACGAGCAGTACTTC.

The chain uses TRBV6-4 and TRBJ2-3; TRBD2 aligns across 13 bases. Germline CDR1 MRHNA, CDR2 SNTAGT. J was trimmed by 6 bases and V by 7 bases; bases with no gene match: 4. CDR3 length equals 14 residues. CDR3 coding DNA: TGTGCCAGCACCCGGGGACTAGCGGGGGATACGCAGTATTTT. Its translation is CASTRGLAGDTQYF.

This clone was seen a single time. The genes are TRBV7-6 and TRBJ1-6; TRBD1 matches at 9 bases. The junction had 4 bases not matched to a gene; V was cut back by 5 bases and J by 8 bases. Germline V gives CDR1 SGHVS, CDR2 FNYEAQ. The CDR3 totals 14 residues. Here the CDR3 DNA reads TGTGCCAGCAGCGCGGGACAGGGAGATTCACCCCTCCACTTT. This codes for CASSAGQGDSPLHF.

This sequence joins TRBV30 and TRBJ2-5; 13 bases align to TRBD2. With 4 bases clipped from V and 5 bases from J, the junction kept 10 bases outside the gene matches. The CDR3 is 16 amino acids. Germline values: CDR1 GTSNPN, CDR2 SVGIG (reference sequence). The CDR3: CAWKGLAGVRGETQYF. Here the CDR3 DNA reads TGTGCCTGGAAAGGACTAGCGGGGGTCCGAGGGGAGACCCAGTACTTC.

The J gene is TRBJ2-1, the V gene TRBV27; 9 bases fit TRBD2. The length of the CDR3 is 16 residues. With V trimmed by 0 bases and J by 4 bases, 4 bases remained unmatched. Germline CDR1 MNHEY, CDR2 SMNVEV (reference sequence). DNA of the CDR3: TGTGCCAGCAGTTTATCGAGCGGGAGGATTTACAATGAGCAGTTCTTC. As protein: CASSLSSGRIYNEQFF.

CDR3 coding DNA: TGTGCCAGCAGTCCCCGGGACAGGGTCGCTGGCTACACCTTC. Protein: CASSPRDRVAGYTF. This chain links TRBV6-1 with TRBJ1-2; 9 nucleotides match TRBD1. From germline, CDR1 is MNHNS and CDR2 SASEGT. Germline trimming cut 5 bases from V and 7 bases from J; bases unmatched to any gene: 8. The CDR3 spans 14 residues.

This clone was counted only a few times. The chain combines TRBV5-4 with TRBJ1-6; D unclear. Germline CDR1 SGHNT, CDR2 YYREEE (reference sequence). The CDR3 has 15 residues. Trimming cost V 2 bases and J 9 bases, with 15 bases left between them. The CDR3 DNA reads as TGTGCCAGCAGCTTCCGCGGAGGCACGGGTTCACCCCTCCACTTT. This gives the protein CASSFRGGTGSPLHF.

This clone was seen once. The chain is built from TRBV28 and TRBJ2-2; TRBD2 is a possible D gene (6 bases). With 3 bases removed from V and 0 bases from J, the gap between germline ends came to 11 bases. The CDR3 spans 16 residues. CDR1 and CDR2 from the germline V gene are MDHEN and SYDVKM. CDR3 sequence reads: CASSLIGGTNTGELFF. CDR3 bases: TGTGCCAGCAGTTTGATAGGCGGGACGAACACCGGGGAGCTGTTTTTT.

This sequence joins TRBV18 and TRBJ1-5; 7 nucleotides align to TRBD1. The CDR3 is 17 amino acids. Germline trimming cut 4 bases from V and 6 bases from J; bases unmatched to any gene: 15. Germline V CDR1 and CDR2: KGHSH, LQKENI. The CDR3 nucleotides are TGTGCCAGCTCACAGGGGGCACCGGGACGGAGGATTCAGCCCCAGCATTTT. Translating gives CASSQGAPGRRIQPQHF.

This chain uses TRBV19 with TRBJ1-6; the D is unclear. The length of the CDR3 is 15 residues. Germline lookup yields CDR1 LNHDA and CDR2 SQIVND (reference sequence). Trimming removed 3 bases from V and 8 bases from J, with 14 bases in between. CDR3 sequence reads: CASSIVSWADSPLHF. In DNA form, the CDR3 reads TGTGCCAGTAGTATTGTTTCCTGGGCCGATTCACCCCTCCACTTT.

The chain combines TRBV9 with TRBJ1-1; D may be TRBD1 (5 bases). With 0 bases removed from V and 11 bases from J, the gap between germline ends came to 23 bases. Germline values: CDR1 SGDLS, CDR2 YYNGEE. This CDR3 region has 16 residues. The CDR3 protein is CASSVGIGAHLDPAFF. The DNA of the CDR3 is TGTGCCAGCAGCGTAGGAATAGGGGCCCATCTTGACCCGGCTTTCTTT.

The chain carries TRBV7-2 and TRBJ2-5; TRBD2 agrees at 7 bases. CDR3 size: 11 residues. The ends lost 6 bases at V and 7 bases at J; junction bases unmatched: 2. The germline V gene has CDR1 SGHTA and CDR2 FQGNSA. The CDR3 DNA reads TGTGCCAGCAGTTCGGGGGGGACCCAGTACTTC. Its protein is CASSSGGTQYF.

The chain links TRBV10-2 to TRBJ2-2; 8 bases align to TRBD1. CDR3 length: 14 amino acids. V shed 7 bases and J 1 base; nucleotides not matched to a gene: 2. Germline V gene sequence: CDR1 WSHSY, CDR2 SAAADI. Here the CDR3 DNA reads TGCGCCAGCATTGGACAGGGGAACACCGGGGAGCTGTTTTTT. It translates to CASIGQGNTGELFF.

The rearrangement joins TRBV27 to TRBJ2-7, with D perhaps matching TRBD1 (5 bases). Germline assignment: CDR1 MNHEY and CDR2 SMNVEV (reference sequence). CDR3 length: 14 amino acids. V lost 6 bases, J lost 2 bases, and 14 bases lay in between. The CDR3 region has the DNA TGTGCCAGCAGGTTAAACAGGAATACCTACGAGCAGTACTTC. It yields the protein CASRLNRNTYEQYF.

V is TRBV9 and J is TRBJ2-7; TRBD2 aligns across 11 bases. CDR1 and CDR2 (germline): SGDLS, YYNGEE. The CDR3 consists of 16 residues. With 0 bases clipped from V and 4 bases from J, the junction kept 6 bases outside the gene matches. The CDR3 here is CASSVVSGRALYEQYF. The CDR3 DNA reads TGTGCCAGCAGCGTAGTTAGCGGGAGGGCCTTGTACGAGCAGTACTTC.

V is TRBV7-6 and J is TRBJ2-5; D not certain. CDR3 length: 12 residues. Trimming stripped 2 bases from V and 2 bases from J, with 3 bases between. CDR1 and CDR2 from the germline V gene are SGHVS and FNYEAQ. CDR3 nucleotides: TGTGCCAGCAGCTTACAGCAAGAGACCCAGTACTTC. Encoded protein: CASSLQQETQYF.